These T cell receptor beta chains were read from a single sample in a study of T cell clones after liver transplantation. Method: immunoSEQ multiplex PCR; TCRdb's copy keeps in-frame clones and lacks some. In the table there are some 80,000 clones, under 90% of which are singletons. Here the sequenced sample was CD4+ T cells from blood, taken around 50 months after liver transplant. All receptors come from a human patient who received a liver transplant. Some T cells may arise from the graft donor. Both conserved end residues are trimmed from each CDR3. Each record gives: CDR3 length, V gene, J gene, CDR3 protein.

length: 10
V: TRBV11-2
J: TRBJ1-6
CDR3: ASTPGRSPLH

length: 11
V: TRBV28
J: TRBJ2-7
CDR3: ASSSGATYEQY

length: 10
V: TRBV19
J: TRBJ2-5
CDR3: ASAGAQETQY

length: 12
V: TRBV7-3
J: TRBJ1-1
CDR3: ASSLRGRGTEAF

length: 13
V: TRBV4-2
J: TRBJ2-7
CDR3: ASSSGQALLKKQY

length: 11
V: TRBV29-1
J: TRBJ1-4
CDR3: SVDSGRDEKLF

length: 13
V: TRBV5-6
J: TRBJ1-3
CDR3: ASSLAGRTGNTIY

length: 11
V: TRBV6-1
J: TRBJ2-7
CDR3: ASSQDRLGEQY

length: 13
V: TRBV4-3
J: TRBJ2-2
CDR3: ASSQAKAYTGELF

length: 12
V: TRBV11-3
J: TRBJ1-3
CDR3: ASSSRESGNTIY

length: 12
V: TRBV6-5
J: TRBJ2-7
CDR3: ASSPDSDSYEQY

length: 13
V: TRBV9
J: TRBJ1-1
CDR3: ASSLSGGAGTEAF

length: 9
V: TRBV23-1
J: TRBJ1-5
CDR3: SMDGNQPQH

length: 16
V: TRBV9
J: TRBJ1-3
CDR3: ASSVGTSATGAGNTIY

length: 12
V: TRBV14
J: TRBJ2-5
CDR3: ASSLTLISETQY

length: 12
V: TRBV2
J: TRBJ2-2
CDR3: ASSTSRESGELF

length: 15
V: TRBV4-2
J: TRBJ2-2
CDR3: ASSQDRAGGRAGELF

length: 13
V: TRBV29-1
J: TRBJ2-5
CDR3: SVGKGSGQQETQY

length: 13
V: TRBV30
J: TRBJ2-3
CDR3: AWSVRRSNTDTQY

length: 9
V: TRBV4-3
J: TRBJ2-1
CDR3: ASSYNNEQF

length: 12
V: TRBV30
J: TRBJ2-5
CDR3: AWRSRGAGETQY

length: 12
V: TRBV7-3
J: TRBJ1-1
CDR3: ASSLYGENTEAF

length: 10
V: TRBV6-5
J: TRBJ2-7
CDR3: ASGPRVGEQY

length: 12
V: TRBV4-2
J: TRBJ1-5
CDR3: ASISRGERIAGH

length: 14
V: TRBV28
J: TRBJ2-3
CDR3: ASSGGFSRTTDTQY

length: 12
V: TRBV5-6
J: TRBJ1-5
CDR3: ASSSDRGNQPQH

length: 11
V: TRBV5-4
J: TRBJ2-7
CDR3: ASSQQTGGGQY

length: 9
V: TRBV12-5
J: TRBJ2-4
CDR3: ASGLWGPEY

length: 15
V: TRBV5-4
J: TRBJ2-3
CDR3: ASSTRSPGGTTDTQY

length: 12
V: TRBV7-8
J: TRBJ2-3
CDR3: ASSPRGSTDTQY

length: 12
V: TRBV19
J: TRBJ1-5
CDR3: ASKFGTGNQPQH

length: 12
V: TRBV7-3
J: TRBJ2-3
CDR3: ASSPPGTSDTQY

length: 13
V: TRBV4-3
J: TRBJ2-3
CDR3: ASSQDWGGTDTQY

length: 12
V: TRBV6-1
J: TRBJ1-4
CDR3: ASTVRTGGEKLF

length: 13
V: TRBV18
J: TRBJ2-3
CDR3: ASSPSMLSTDTQY

length: 13
V: TRBV9
J: TRBJ2-5
CDR3: ASSVGTTSQETQY

length: 13
V: TRBV5-4
J: TRBJ2-1
CDR3: ASSLRLGDDNEQF

length: 13
V: TRBV7-9
J: TRBJ2-7
CDR3: ASSFGTSGPGEQY

length: 16
V: TRBV5-6
J: TRBJ2-3
CDR3: ASSLGYTGLPSTDTQY

length: 14
V: TRBV9
J: TRBJ2-4
CDR3: ASSDPGGDAKNIQY

length: 13
V: TRBV5-1
J: TRBJ1-3
CDR3: ASSLDSTSGNTIY

length: 13
V: TRBV4-3
J: TRBJ1-4
CDR3: ASSRQGATNEKLF

length: 14
V: TRBV7-6
J: TRBJ2-3
CDR3: ASSSGQGGLADTQY

length: 13
V: TRBV7-3
J: TRBJ1-6
CDR3: ASSLTGTGDSPLH

length: 10
V: TRBV29-1
J: TRBJ1-2
CDR3: SAREGNYGYT

length: 12
V: TRBV4-1
J: TRBJ1-2
CDR3: ASSPGRDNYGYT

length: 12
V: TRBV7-9
J: TRBJ1-1
CDR3: ASSAYREDTEAF

length: 17
V: TRBV7-9
J: TRBJ2-2
CDR3: ASSSTGTGTSLHTGELF

length: 13
V: TRBV7-2
J: TRBJ2-7
CDR3: ASSLGGTDSYEQY

length: 14
V: TRBV4-1
J: TRBJ1-4
CDR3: ASSQDGGGGWQWQF

length: 12
V: TRBV2
J: TRBJ1-2
CDR3: ASNQQGAGYGYT